A single T cell receptor (beta chain) is shown here with its context. Its antigen remains unknown. Some clones are missing from TCRdb's copy, which holds only in-frame ones; the method was immunoSEQ multiplex PCR. The table includes roughly 400,000 clones, roughly 91% detected once. CDR1 and CDR2 from the germline V gene are MGHRA and YSYEKL. This CDR3 comprises 13 residues. Trimming cost V 1 base and J 3 bases, with 6 bases left between them. Treatment defined: some 20 received Ad26.COV2.S at low or high dose, single or two shots; about 5 received placebo; per-sample allocation not given. The study sampled participants on day 63 after the first vaccine or placebo injection. An 18-55-year-old adult in Boston served as donor. This entry belongs to a study of Ad26.COV2.S vaccination and SARS-CoV-2 variants. General study findings and limits: Post-vaccination breadth of spike-specific CD8+ and CD4+ T cell responses was reportedly substantial. From the TCR breadth and depth analyses, total T cell responses may have been underestimated.

The material was peripheral blood, obtained in a trial of Ad26.COV2.S vaccine versus placebo. V gene TRBV4-1 combines with J gene TRBJ2-5; D unresolved. This receptor was obtained from a person aged 18-65 years who received the Ad26.COV2.S COVID-19 vaccine or a placebo. The chain's CDR3 is CASSQGLEETQYF. The CDR3, as DNA: TGCGCCAGCAGCCAAGGGCTGGAAGAGACCCAGTACTTC.